What follows are 32 T cell receptor beta chains derived from one specimen sequenced in a study of T cells in Graves' hyperthyroidism and ophthalmopathy. From RNA transcripts, TCR beta CDR3 regions were amplified. The HTBI primer set drove a first-round RT-PCR of the TCR CDR3. MiXCR, run by TCRdb on the multiplex PCR reads, gives a single entry per CDR3 protein. This sample has approximately 400,000 distinct CDR3 sequences, with under 15% found just once. Sequenced input: blood. These receptors originate from a woman aged 25 to 45 with Graves' hyperthyroidism.

The table lists this clonotype with a few counts. J is TRBJ2-7 and V is TRBV6-2 or TRBV6-3; possibly TRBD1 for D (6 bases). CDR3 length equals 15 residues. From germline, CDR1 is MNHEY and CDR2 SVGEGT. V was clipped by 7 bases and J by 6 bases, with 22 bases between them. The DNA of the CDR3 is TGTGCCAGCACTTTGACCGGGACAAGGACATCCGAGCAGTACTTC. The encoded protein is CASTLTGTRTSEQYF.

This clonotype appeared many times. V and J are TRBV12-3 or TRBV12-4 and TRBJ1-2, with TRBD1 matching 7 bases. The CDR3 length is 13 residues. V was pared by 6 bases and J by 2 bases, with 3 bases of the junction left unmatched. The CDR3 protein is CASRGTANYGYTF. The CDR3 DNA reads as TGTGCCAGCAGGGGGACAGCGAACTATGGCTACACCTTC.

As regards this clonotype: A much bigger clone sits one base away, suggesting this may be a read error. The chain uses TRBV3-1 and TRBJ2-5, with 10 nucleotides matching TRBD2. Germline V lookup: CDR1 LGHDT, CDR2 YNNKEL (reference sequence). V was pared by 10 bases and J by 9 bases, with 17 bases of the junction left unmatched. The CDR3 runs 15 residues. CDR3 region: CAISLSGRAREAQYF. The CDR3, as DNA: TGTGCCATTTCTCTAAGCGGGAGGGCCCGGGAGGCCCAGTACTTC.

The rearrangement joins TRBV29-1 to TRBJ1-5, with a possible D match to TRBD1 (6 bases). Germline V gene data show CDR1 as SQVTM and CDR2 as ANQGSEA. This CDR3 region has 13 residues. V was trimmed by 4 bases and J by 2 bases, leaving 9 bases between them. CDR3 loop: CSVGDIRNQPQHF. CDR3 nucleotides: TGCAGCGTTGGGGACATACGCAATCAGCCCCAGCATTTT.

This clonotype was seen at least ten times. This sequence joins TRBV6-1 and TRBJ2-5; tentative D call: TRBD1 (5 bases). Germline loops: CDR1 MNHNS, CDR2 SASEGT. V lost 5 bases and J 3 bases, leaving 19 bases between the germline ends. The CDR3 loop spans 16 amino acids. The CDR3 DNA follows: TGTGCCAGCAGTTATCAGGGAAGGGTTTATGAAGAGACCCAGTACTTC. Residues: CASSYQGRVYEETQYF.

This clonotype was detected many times. The rearrangement links TRBV2 to TRBJ2-7, with TRBD1 as a possible D gene (5 bases). This CDR3 region has 16 residues. Germline V gene sequence: CDR1 SNHLY, CDR2 FYNNEI. Deletions cut 1 base from V and 6 bases from J, with 19 bases between. The CDR3 spells CASSEGGVGMKREQYF. The CDR3 nucleotides are TGTGCCAGCAGTGAAGGGGGCGTAGGGATGAAACGCGAGCAGTACTTC.

This clonotype was observed many times. This sequence joins TRBV7-2 and TRBJ2-1; D not resolved. The CDR3 is made up of 15 amino acids. CDR1 and CDR2 (germline): SGHTA, FQGNSA. The V end was cut by 5 bases, the J end by 0 bases, with 11 bases between. CDR3 coding DNA: TGTGCCAGCAGCCAAGGACGGAGCTCCTACAATGAGCAGTTCTTC. This gives the protein CASSQGRSSYNEQFF.

This clonotype occurred a few times. V usage is TRBV6-1 and J usage is TRBJ2-7; 11 bases match TRBD2. V was pared by 2 bases and J by 5 bases, with 2 bases of the junction left unmatched. Looked up from germline, CDR1 is MNHNS and CDR2 is SASEGT. This CDR3 region has 14 residues. The CDR3 here is CASSELSGRDEQYF. The DNA of the CDR3 is TGTGCCAGCAGTGAACTTAGCGGGAGGGACGAGCAGTACTTC.

The table lists this clonotype with many counts. The rearrangement uses TRBV30 and TRBJ2-7; TRBD1 matches 11 bases. V was pared by 8 bases and J by 4 bases, with 4 bases of the junction left unmatched. Per the germline V gene, CDR1 is GTSNPN and CDR2 is SVGIG (reference sequence). CDR3 length equals 12 residues. The CDR3 DNA sequence: TGTGCCGGCGGACAGGGGGCTTACGAGCAGTACTTC. Protein: CAGGQGAYEQYF.

This clonotype was detected ten times or more. The chain has TRBV20-1 and TRBJ1-1; D gene uncertain. Germline V gene sequence: CDR1 DFQATT, CDR2 SNEGSKA (reference sequence). Trimming cost V 2 bases and J 0 bases, with 10 bases left between them. The CDR3 is 14 residues long. The CDR3 DNA follows: TGCAGTGCTAGATCGGGTCTTGTGAACACTGAAGCTTTCTTT. Its protein is CSARSGLVNTEAFF.

This clonotype showed up just a few times. V is TRBV27 and J is TRBJ2-1, with 9 bases identical to TRBD1. This CDR3 comprises 15 residues. Germline V gene lookup returns CDR1 MNHEY and CDR2 SMNVEV (reference sequence). Trimming cost V 6 bases and J 3 bases; bases outside gene matches: 6. The CDR3 reads CASSEQGAVYNEQFF. The CDR3 DNA follows: TGTGCCAGCAGCGAACAGGGGGCTGTCTACAATGAGCAGTTCTTC.

This clonotype was detected ten times or more. The chain has TRBV12-3 or TRBV12-4 and TRBJ1-5; 7 bases line up with TRBD1. J gave up 1 base and V 5 bases, and 2 bases lay outside the gene matches. This CDR3 has 14 residues. CDR3 DNA: TGTGCCAGCAGTACAGGGGTGAGCAATCAGCCCCAGCATTTT. Protein product: CASSTGVSNQPQHF.

This clonotype was counted a few times. The chain joins TRBV19 to TRBJ1-1, with D tentatively TRBD1 (5 bases). The CDR3 loop spans 14 amino acids. Germline V gene sequence: CDR1 LNHDA, CDR2 SQIVND (reference sequence). Trimming cost V 3 bases and J 5 bases, with 13 bases left between them. CDR3 in amino acids: CASSIGAFGTEAFF. CDR3 bases: TGTGCCAGTAGTATCGGGGCGTTTGGGACTGAAGCTTTCTTT.

This clonotype was recorded at least ten times. V and J are TRBV7-8 and TRBJ2-3; 8 bases agree with TRBD2. Looked up from germline, CDR1 is SGHVS and CDR2 is FQNEAQ. The CDR3 is 17 residues long. Losses at the gene ends were 3 bases for V and 0 bases for J; bases not matched to a gene: 8. The CDR3 sequence is CASSFPREGGSTDTQYF. Here the CDR3 DNA reads TGTGCCAGCAGCTTTCCTCGGGAGGGTGGGAGCACAGATACGCAGTATTTT.

This clonotype appeared a few times. The J gene is TRBJ1-2, the V gene TRBV2; D may be TRBD1 (5 bases). V was cut by 6 bases and J by 7 bases, with 24 bases left in between. This CDR3 is 16 amino acids long. CDR1 SNHLY and CDR2 FYNNEI come from the germline V gene. CDR3 DNA: TGTGCCAGCAGGGGGGGGGGAGTCTCGTCGGTTGGTGGCTACACCTTC. It is translated as CASRGGGVSSVGGYTF. Filled out from reference TRBV2 and TRBJ1-2, the complete variable domain reads EPEVTQTPSHQVTQMGQEVILRCVPISNHLYFYWYRQILGQKVEFLVSFYNNEISEKSEIFDDQFSVERPDGSNFTLKIRSTKLEDSAMYFCASRGGGVSSVGGYTFGSGTRLTVV.

About this clonotype: A much larger clonotype is one base distant, so this may be a read error. The chain links TRBV7-8 to TRBJ2-2; TRBD2 aligns across 9 bases. The germline CDR1 and CDR2 sequences are SGHVS and FQNEAQ. The ends lost 3 bases at V and 6 bases at J; junction bases unmatched: 14. The CDR3 is 18 residues long. Here the CDR3 reads CASSFYSGSYMGAGELFF. CDR3 nucleotides: TGTGCCAGCAGCTTCTATAGCGGGAGCTATATGGGGGCCGGGGAGCTGTTTTTT.

The table lists this clonotype with many counts. The chain links TRBV11-2 to TRBJ2-7; D uncertain. Between the trimmed V and J ends, which lost 5 bases and 3 bases, there was a span of 5 bases. Germline CDR1 is SGHAT and CDR2 is FQNNGV. CDR3 size: 11 residues. The CDR3 here is CASSAHYEQYF. The CDR3 coding sequence is TGTGCCAGCAGCGCACACTACGAGCAGTACTTC.

This clonotype was recorded many times. The genes are TRBV2 and TRBJ2-7; 9 bases agree with TRBD1. The germline V gene encodes CDR1 SNHLY and CDR2 FYNNEI. There are 14 residues in the CDR3. The V gene end was trimmed by 4 bases and the J gene end by 7 bases; junction bases not matched to a gene: 8. The DNA of the CDR3 is TGTGCCAGCAGTGGTTTCACAGGGGGCGAGGAGCAGTACTTC. This translates into CASSGFTGGEEQYF. The full variable domain, its missing parts supplied by reference TRBV2 and TRBJ2-7, is EPEVTQTPSHQVTQMGQEVILRCVPISNHLYFYWYRQILGQKVEFLVSFYNNEISEKSEIFDDQFSVERPDGSNFTLKIRSTKLEDSAMYFCASSGFTGGEEQYFGPGTRLTVT.

At least ten counts were recorded for this clonotype. The rearrangement joins TRBV20-1 to TRBJ2-7, with 10 bases fitting TRBD1. After removal of 0 bases from V and 4 bases from J, the junction contained 3 bases not matched to a gene. Germline V gene sequence: CDR1 DFQATT, CDR2 SNEGSKA (reference sequence). The CDR3 runs to 14 residues. DNA of the CDR3: TGCAGTGCTAGAGAGGGACAGGGGACGTACGAGCAGTACTTC. Translating gives CSAREGQGTYEQYF.

This clonotype has just a few counts. The J gene is TRBJ1-2, the V gene TRBV2; tentatively, D is TRBD1 (6 bases). The CDR3 is 15 amino acids. The germline V gene encodes CDR1 SNHLY and CDR2 FYNNEI. Trimming took off 1 base at V and 8 bases at J, with 17 bases between the two ends. CDR3 loop: CASSEDSGQVYGYTF. The CDR3 region has the DNA TGTGCCAGCAGTGAAGATTCGGGACAAGTATACGGCTACACCTTC.

The table lists this clonotype with many counts. This CDR3 reads CSARRRGSGNTIYF. As DNA, the CDR3 is TGCAGTGCTCGCCGGCGGGGCTCTGGAAACACCATATATTTT. V usage is TRBV20-1 and J usage is TRBJ1-3; no reliable D call. Germline lookup yields CDR1 DFQATT and CDR2 SNEGSKA (reference sequence). Trimming stripped 5 bases from V and 0 bases from J, with 11 bases between. CDR3 length equals 14 residues.

The chain joins TRBV20-1 to TRBJ2-1, with 7 positions matching TRBD2. Germline assignment: CDR1 DFQATT and CDR2 SNEGSKA (reference sequence). Trimming removed 6 bases from V and 0 bases from J; junction bases left unmatched: 5. The CDR3 runs 14 residues. CDR3 sequence (DNA): TGCAGTGCCACAAAGCGGGACTCCTACAATGAGCAGTTCTTC. Protein sequence: CSATKRDSYNEQFF.

This clonotype was counted at least ten times. The chain uses TRBV3-1 and TRBJ1-5; possible D gene TRBD1, 6 bases. Germline V gene lookup returns CDR1 LGHDT and CDR2 YNNKEL (reference sequence). CDR3 length equals 16 residues. V shed 1 base and J shed 5 bases, with 15 bases lying between them. CDR3 sequence: CASSQAGGGGHQPQHF. CDR3 nucleotide sequence: TGTGCCAGCAGCCAAGCAGGAGGGGGGGGTCATCAGCCCCAGCATTTT. The full variable domain, its missing parts supplied by reference TRBV3-1 and TRBJ1-5, is DTAVSQTPKYLVTQMGNDKSIKCEQNLGHDTMYWYKQDSKKFLKIMFSYNNKELIINETVPNRFSPKSPDKAHLNLHINSLELGDSAVYFCASSQAGGGGHQPQHFGDGTRLSIL.

The rearrangement links TRBV3-1 to TRBJ1-1; TRBD1 is a possible D gene (5 bases). Germline V lookup: CDR1 LGHDT, CDR2 YNNKEL (reference sequence). Trimming removed 4 bases at V and 5 bases at J, with 14 bases between. This CDR3 comprises 14 residues. DNA of the CDR3: TGTGCCAGCAGCCTGACCCGAAGGGGAACTGAAGCTTTCTTT. Translating gives CASSLTRRGTEAFF.

A note on this clonotype: The junction does not match germline at one end; this may be a read error. The rearrangement uses TRBV7-6 and TRBJ2-1; D is perhaps TRBD2 (5 bases). The CDR3 has 13 residues. Germline V gene lookup returns CDR1 SGHVS and CDR2 FNYEAQ. This CDR3 is CAGRKEGANEQFF. Written as DNA, the CDR3 is TGTGCCGGCAGAAAAGAGGGAGCTAATGAGCAGTTCTTC. Filled out from reference TRBV7-6 and TRBJ2-1, the complete variable domain reads GAGVSQSPRYKVTKRGQDVALRCDPISGHVSLYWYRQALGQGPEFLTYFNYEAQQDKSGLPNDRFSAERPEGSISTLTIQRTEQRDSAMYRCAGRKEGANEQFFGPGTRLTVL.

This clonotype was found many times. The chain employs TRBV3-1 and TRBJ2-1; 9 bases fit TRBD2. Trimming took 0 bases from V and 3 from J; bases not matched to a gene: 3. The CDR3 covers 16 residues. CDR1 LGHDT and CDR2 YNNKEL come from the germline V gene (reference sequence). The chain's CDR3 is CASSQELTSGYNEQFF. The CDR3 coding sequence is TGTGCCAGCAGCCAAGAGCTGACTAGCGGCTACAATGAGCAGTTCTTC.

V is TRBV4-1 and J is TRBJ2-1; 13 nucleotides agree with TRBD2. The CDR3 is 17 amino acids. Germline CDR1 reads MGHRA; CDR2 reads YSYEKL. The V segment lost 3 bases and the J segment 10 bases; nucleotides outside the gene matches: 12. CDR3 sequence: CASSHDRTSGRAGEQFF. The CDR3 nucleotides are TGCGCCAGCAGCCACGACCGTACTAGCGGGAGGGCCGGGGAGCAGTTCTTC.

This clonotype was seen many times. This sequence joins TRBV3-1 and TRBJ2-2; no clear D. Trimming shortened V by 1 base and J by 7 bases, and 7 bases separated the two germline ends. CDR1 and CDR2 (germline): LGHDT, YNNKEL (reference sequence). CDR3 length equals 13 residues. The CDR3 sequence is CASSQGIGGELFF. Written as DNA, the CDR3 is TGTGCCAGCAGCCAAGGGATTGGCGGGGAGCTGTTTTTT. Combining the CDR3 with reference TRBV3-1 and TRBJ2-2 gives the whole variable domain DTAVSQTPKYLVTQMGNDKSIKCEQNLGHDTMYWYKQDSKKFLKIMFSYNNKELIINETVPNRFSPKSPDKAHLNLHINSLELGDSAVYFCASSQGIGGELFFGEGSRLTVL.

This clonotype was counted only a few times. The V gene is TRBV6-1, the J gene TRBJ2-1; 9 nucleotides agree with TRBD2. Germline loops: CDR1 MNHNS, CDR2 SASEGT. Trimming took 7 bases from V and 4 from J; bases not matched to a gene: 5. This CDR3 has 14 residues. CDR3: CASIAGERYNEQFF. CDR3 sequence (DNA): TGTGCCAGCATAGCGGGAGAACGGTACAATGAGCAGTTCTTC.

This clonotype was observed many times. The rearrangement uses TRBV5-5 and TRBJ1-5, with D possibly TRBD1 on 5 matching bases. The V and J ends lost 1 base and 7 bases respectively, with 12 bases between them. CDR3 length: 14 residues. Germline V gene data show CDR1 as SGHKS and CDR2 as YYEKEE (reference sequence). The CDR3 DNA is TGTGCCAGCAGCTTGAGTCCGGGGGTACAGCCCCAGCATTTT. Encoded protein: CASSLSPGVQPQHF.

V is TRBV20-1 and J is TRBJ2-7; 7 bases match TRBD1. V gave up 3 bases and J gave up 2 bases; unmatched junction bases: 7. The CDR3 length is 14 residues. Germline CDR1 is DFQATT and CDR2 is SNEGSKA (reference sequence). CDR3 sequence reads: CSASRDSATYEQYF. The CDR3 DNA follows: TGCAGTGCTAGCCGGGACAGCGCAACCTACGAGCAGTACTTC.

The sample holds many counts of this clonotype. This chain links TRBV6-1 with TRBJ2-1; TRBD1 aligns across 7 bases. Germline V gives CDR1 MNHNS, CDR2 SASEGT. V lost 5 bases, J lost 6 bases, and 7 bases stayed unmatched. The CDR3 sequence is 14 residues long. CDR3 in DNA: TGTGCCAGCAGTCTGGACAGGTCCGGCAATGAGCAGTTCTTC. Amino acid sequence: CASSLDRSGNEQFF.